The sequence of this TCR beta chain was determined in a study of molecular identifiers for immune sequencing clone quantification. Study-wide points: Over 99% of effector molecules, yet under 1% of naive-cell molecules, were held by clones above 20 RNA copies.

MiXCR, run by TCRdb on the PCR reads, gives a single entry per CDR3 protein. Of around 470,000 distinct CDR3 sequences listed, around 21% are singletons. At least ten counts were recorded for this clonotype. The antigen is not known. CDR1 and CDR2 (germline): SNHLY, FYNNEI. The V end was cut by 3 bases, the J end by 6 bases, with 12 bases between. The CDR3 extends over 14 amino acids. Specimen: naive CD8+ T cells from blood, with Jurkat cell RNA spiked in. Stated subset: FACS-sorted CD8+CD4-CCR7+CD45RA+ naive T cells. The TCR originated in a human donor in good health. Some libraries in this study had Jurkat cell RNA spiked in. The chain recombines TRBV2 with TRBJ1-5, with D unresolved. CDR3 in amino acids: CASSEGIGAQPQHF. CDR3 nucleotides: TGTGCCAGCAGTGAGGGGATTGGTGCTCAGCCCCAGCATTTT.